This TCR beta chain was documented in a study of blood T cell repertoires in COVID-19. Assay used: immunoSEQ multiplex PCR; TCRdb lists only in-frame clones, some missing. The data contain some 150,000 clones, roughly 87% of them singletons. The CDR3 consists of 16 residues. The germline V gene encodes CDR1 KGHSH and CDR2 LQKENI. Trimming pared 4 bases from V and 1 base from J, leaving 14 bases between. The TCR comes from an older woman with active or convalescent COVID-19. Sequencing used peripheral blood. The chain has TRBV18 and TRBJ1-5; D possibly corresponds to TRBD1 (6 bases). The CDR3 bases are TGTGCCAGCTCACAGGGTGCGGGGGGCAGCAATCAGCCCCAGCATTTT. Its protein product is CASSQGAGGSNQPQHF.